A single sample gave rise to the 31 T cell receptor beta chains below, sequenced in a study of blood T cell repertoires in COVID-19. Using immunoSEQ multiplex PCR, the repertoire was profiled, and TCRdb retains in-frame clones only, with some absent. The repertoire holds some 300,000 clones, with more than 75% as singletons. The specimen was PBMCs or T cells enriched from blood (not recorded which). Every receptor here comes from an older woman in a cohort exposed to, infected with or recovered from COVID-19 (not recorded which).

This chain links TRBV19 with TRBJ2-2; 7 bases map to TRBD2. The CDR3 is made up of 15 amino acids. Germline CDR1 LNHDA, CDR2 SQIVND (reference sequence). Germline trimming cut 4 bases from V and 0 bases from J; bases unmatched to any gene: 2. DNA for the CDR3: TGTGCCAGTAGTAGAGCGGGAACGAACACCGGGGAGCTGTTTTTT. It encodes CASSRAGTNTGELFF. The full variable domain, with the rest looked up from reference TRBV19 and TRBJ2-2, is DGGITQSPKYLFRKEGQNVTLSCEQNLNHDAMYWYRQDPGQGLRLIYYSQIVNDFQKGDIAEGYSVSREKKESFPLTVTSAQKNPTAFYLCASSRAGTNTGELFFGEGSRLTVL.

This chain uses TRBV19 with TRBJ1-2; possible D gene TRBD1, 6 bases. Germline values: CDR1 LNHDA, CDR2 SQIVND (reference sequence). The CDR3 extends over 14 amino acids. The germline V and J ends were trimmed by 1 base and 4 bases, with 10 bases remaining between them. The CDR3 spells CASSIGGQIYGYTF. DNA of the CDR3: TGTGCCAGTAGTATAGGCGGACAGATCTATGGCTACACCTTC.

The table lists this clone with a count of one. The rearrangement links TRBV7-3 to TRBJ1-1, with D unresolved. CDR1 and CDR2 from the germline V gene are SGHTA and FQGTGA. The V gene lost 5 bases and the J gene lost 1 base, with 5 bases spanning the gap. This CDR3 spans 12 amino acids. CDR3 protein: CASSRENTEAFF. For the CDR3, the DNA is TGTGCCAGCAGCCGAGAGAACACTGAAGCTTTCTTT.

This chain connects TRBV18 to TRBJ1-3, with a tentative D call TRBD1 (5 bases). The CDR3 contains 15 residues. The germline V gene has CDR1 KGHSH and CDR2 LQKENI. The germline V and J ends were trimmed by 3 bases and 4 bases, with 13 bases remaining between them. In DNA form, the CDR3 reads TGTGCCAGCTCACCGAACTCAGGGAAAGGAAACACCATATATTTT. It specifies CASSPNSGKGNTIYF.

In this sample, this clone turned up once. The chain links TRBV7-9 to TRBJ2-7; 9 bases line up with TRBD2. The CDR3 is 15 amino acids. Trimming took 11 bases from V and 2 from J; bases not matched to a gene: 13. The germline gives CDR1 SEHNR, CDR2 FQNEAQ (reference sequence). The CDR3 loop is CAVSDAGGLPYEQYF. CDR3 coding DNA: TGTGCCGTCTCAGACGCGGGAGGGCTTCCCTACGAGCAGTACTTC. Using reference TRBV7-9 and TRBJ2-7 for the parts outside the CDR3, the full variable domain is DTGVSQNPRHKITKRGQNVTFRCDPISEHNRLYWYRQTLGQGPEFLTYFQNEAQLEKSRLLSDRFSAERPKGSFSTLEIQRTEQGDSAMYLCAVSDAGGLPYEQYFGPGTRLTVT.

This chain links TRBV28 with TRBJ1-6; no clear D gene. CDR1 and CDR2 from the germline V gene are MDHEN and SYDVKM. V was clipped by 11 bases and J by 8 bases, with 13 bases between them. This CDR3 region has 12 residues. The CDR3 DNA sequence: TGTGCCCTGGGCCCCAACGATTCACCCCTCCACTTT. It translates to CALGPNDSPLHF.

The chain carries TRBV24-1 and TRBJ1-5; D may be TRBD1 (5 bases). Trimming cost V 5 bases and J 3 bases, with 7 bases left between them. The CDR3 has 13 residues. The germline V gene encodes CDR1 KGHDR and CDR2 SFDVKD. The CDR3 is CATSGGHNQPQHF. CDR3 bases: TGTGCCACCAGTGGGGGCCACAATCAGCCCCAGCATTTT.

This chain uses TRBV6-1 with TRBJ1-2; D not certain. This CDR3 contains 14 residues. Looked up from germline, CDR1 is MNHNS and CDR2 is SASEGT. V lost 1 base to trimming and J lost 2 bases, with 8 bases between them. The CDR3 is CASSEGHPNYGYTF. The CDR3 bases are TGTGCCAGCAGTGAAGGACACCCAAACTATGGCTACACCTTC.

The chain is built from TRBV5-1 and TRBJ2-1; possibly TRBD2 for D (5 bases). Trimming removed 7 bases from V and 8 bases from J, with 25 bases in between. From germline, CDR1 is SGHRS and CDR2 YFSETQ. The length of the CDR3 is 16 residues. The CDR3 protein is CASEHGRTGRVDEQFF. The CDR3 DNA reads as TGCGCCAGCGAACACGGACGGACTGGACGAGTCGATGAGCAGTTCTTC. The complete variable domain, with remaining parts taken from reference TRBV5-1 and TRBJ2-1, reads KAGVTQTPRYLIKTRGQQVTLSCSPISGHRSVSWYQQTPGQGLQFLFEYFSETQRNKGNFPGRFSGRQFSNSRSEMNVSTLELGDSALYLCASEHGRTGRVDEQFFGPGTRLTVL.

The count of this clone is one. The chain is built from TRBV2 and TRBJ1-1, with D possibly TRBD1 on 6 matching bases. The germline gives CDR1 SNHLY, CDR2 FYNNEI. This CDR3 contains 11 residues. The V end was cut by 8 bases, the J end by 5 bases, with 9 bases between. This chain's CDR3 is CASVRGTEAFF. The CDR3 coding sequence is TGTGCCAGCGTCAGGGGAACTGAAGCTTTCTTT.

In its sample, this clone was seen once. The CDR3 spells CATSDGQGGTDTQYF. The CDR3 DNA follows: TGTGCCACCAGTGATGGGCAGGGGGGCACAGATACGCAGTATTTT. The J gene is TRBJ2-3, the V gene TRBV24-1, with 7 positions matching TRBD1. Trimming at V came to 3 bases and at J to 1 base, leaving 3 bases not matched to a gene. CDR1 is KGHDR and CDR2 is SFDVKD in the germline V gene. This CDR3 spans 15 amino acids.

The V call is TRBV5-1, the J call TRBJ2-2; the match to TRBD2 covers 10 bases. The CDR3 covers 16 residues. CDR1 is SGHRS, CDR2 YFSETQ, per germline. J lost 0 bases, V lost 5 bases, and 4 bases had no gene match. CDR3 DNA sequence: TGCGCCAGCAGTCCAACTAGCGGGACGAACACCGGGGAGCTGTTTTTT. This codes for CASSPTSGTNTGELFF.

The gene calls are TRBV11-2 and TRBJ2-3, with a tentative D call TRBD1 (7 bases). V was pared by 5 bases and J by 0 bases, with 18 bases between. Germline CDR1 SGHAT, CDR2 FQNNGV. The CDR3 runs 17 residues. CDR3 in DNA: TGTGCCAGCAGCCGAGGTCAGGGGGGTTCTAGCACAGATACGCAGTATTTT. It encodes CASSRGQGGSSTDTQYF.

The chain combines TRBV6-2 or TRBV6-3 with TRBJ2-7; 12 bases agree with TRBD2. The CDR3 spans 15 residues. V was clipped by 4 bases and J by 4 bases; unmatched bases: 5. Germline CDR1 is MNHEY and CDR2 is SVGEGT. CDR3 protein: CASSSSGRAEYEQYF. DNA for the CDR3: TGTGCCAGCAGTTCTAGCGGGAGGGCCGAGTACGAGCAGTACTTC.

The V and J genes are TRBV27 and TRBJ2-7, with 12 nucleotides matching TRBD2. The CDR3 totals 17 residues. V shed 2 bases and J 3 bases; nucleotides not matched to a gene: 8. Germline values: CDR1 MNHEY, CDR2 SMNVEV (reference sequence). CDR3 in amino acids: CASSLITSGRRVYEQYF. The CDR3 bases are TGTGCCAGCAGTTTAATTACTAGCGGGAGGAGGGTCTACGAGCAGTACTTC.

The V and J genes are TRBV2 and TRBJ2-1, with TRBD2 identical over 8 bases. The CDR3 loop spans 14 amino acids. CDR1 is SNHLY, CDR2 FYNNEI, per germline. The trim removed 3 bases at V and 9 bases at J, leaving 7 bases unmatched. CDR3 bases: TGTGCCAGCAGTGACTGGCGGGAGGCTGGTGAGCAGTTCTTC. It specifies CASSDWREAGEQFF.

This rearrangement joins TRBV4-3 to TRBJ2-7; tentative D call: TRBD1 (6 bases). Germline CDR1 reads LGHNA; CDR2 reads YSLEER. Trimming left V 0 bases short and J 2 bases short, with 14 bases between. CDR3 size: 16 residues. This chain's CDR3 is CASSQDQTGPTYEQYF. The DNA of the CDR3 is TGCGCCAGCAGCCAAGATCAAACAGGGCCTACCTACGAGCAGTACTTC.

This chain links TRBV4-1 with TRBJ1-3, with 8 bases that match TRBD1. The CDR3 has 16 residues. From germline, CDR1 is MGHRA and CDR2 YSYEKL. V dropped 2 bases and J dropped 2; count of bases not matched to a gene: 5. The CDR3 DNA follows: TGCGCCAGCAGCCAACACGACAGGGGCCCTGGAAACACCATATATTTT. It is translated as CASSQHDRGPGNTIYF.

The chain joins TRBV21-1 to TRBJ1-1; TRBD1, as called in the table, went unchecked against the DNA. TRBV21-1 constitutes a pseudogene. This CDR3 has 17 amino acids. CDR3 nucleotides: TGTGCCAGGGTTCGAGGGACAGAGAATTTGCTGAACACTGAAGCTTTCTTT. Encoded protein: CARVRGTENLLNTEAFF.

In its sample, this clone was seen a few times. The chain couples TRBV4-1 to TRBJ2-7, with D tentatively TRBD2 (5 bases). Germline lookup yields CDR1 MGHRA and CDR2 YSYEKL. Trimming pared 0 bases from V and 7 bases from J, leaving 19 bases between. There are 16 residues in the CDR3. The CDR3 sequence: CASSQDQARSWEEQYF. DNA of the CDR3: TGCGCCAGCAGCCAAGATCAGGCCAGGAGCTGGGAGGAGCAGTACTTC.

This chain connects TRBV19 to TRBJ2-5; 7 bases map to TRBD2. The germline V gene has CDR1 LNHDA and CDR2 SQIVND (reference sequence). The V gene end was trimmed by 5 bases and the J gene end by 6 bases; junction bases not matched to a gene: 6. The CDR3 spans 13 residues. The CDR3 nucleotides are TGTGCCAGTAGTCCCGAGGGAGGGAAGACCCAGTACTTC. As protein: CASSPEGGKTQYF.

This chain uses TRBV18 with TRBJ2-1, with D perhaps matching TRBD1 (6 bases). Germline assignment: CDR1 KGHSH and CDR2 LQKENI. V was clipped by 3 bases and J by 9 bases, with 12 bases between them. CDR3 length equals 13 residues. CDR3 sequence: CASSPTGIGEQFF. CDR3 nucleotide sequence: TGTGCCAGCTCACCGACAGGTATTGGTGAGCAGTTCTTC.

The chain uses TRBV7-8 and TRBJ2-4, with D perhaps TRBD2 (6 bases). This CDR3 spans 14 amino acids. Germline CDR1 reads SGHVS; CDR2 reads FQNEAQ. The V end was cut by 5 bases, the J end by 9 bases, with 17 bases between. The DNA of the CDR3 is TGTGCCAGCAGCCCTCTGGAGGGGTCGAGCATTCAGTACTTC. It translates to CASSPLEGSSIQYF.

V usage is TRBV6-5 and J usage is TRBJ2-5, with 8 bases fitting TRBD2. Germline V gene lookup returns CDR1 MNHEY and CDR2 SVGAGI. This CDR3 has 14 residues. J was trimmed by 5 bases and V by 6 bases; bases with no gene match: 8. The chain's CDR3 is CASSADSGGETQYF. The CDR3 nucleotides read TGTGCCAGCAGCGCAGACTCGGGGGGGGAGACCCAGTACTTC.

This chain joins TRBV6-5 and TRBJ2-1; 7 nucleotides agree with TRBD2. V shed 5 bases and J 6 bases; nucleotides not matched to a gene: 10. Germline CDR1 and CDR2: MNHEY and SVGAGI. The CDR3 runs 15 residues. For the CDR3, the DNA is TGTGCCAGCAGTAGTCCCGGGACTAAATCCAATGAGCAGTTCTTC. It is translated as CASSSPGTKSNEQFF.

The chain has TRBV28 and TRBJ2-1, with a weak D call TRBD1 (8 bases). The V end lost 5 bases, the J end lost 5 bases, and 16 bases lay between the germline ends. The CDR3 contains 15 residues. The V gene's germline CDR1 is MDHEN and CDR2 SYDVKM. CDR3 sequence reads: CASSIQGAGDNEQFF. In DNA, the CDR3 is TGTGCCAGCAGTATCCAGGGGGCGGGAGACAATGAGCAGTTCTTC.

The V and J genes are TRBV6-4 and TRBJ2-1; TRBD1 matches at 9 bases. CDR1 is MRHNA and CDR2 is SNTAGT in the germline V gene. This CDR3 has 15 amino acids. V shed 4 bases, J shed 2 bases, and the junction held 3 bases outside the gene matches. This CDR3 is CASSVRTGAYNEQFF. Here the CDR3 DNA reads TGTGCCAGCAGTGTCCGGACAGGGGCCTACAATGAGCAGTTCTTC.

The chain combines TRBV6-4 with TRBJ2-1; 7 bases map to TRBD1. This CDR3 has 14 amino acids. The ends lost 7 bases at V and 6 bases at J; junction bases unmatched: 9. Germline CDR1 reads MRHNA; CDR2 reads SNTAGT. This CDR3 reads CASKKTGNSNEQFF. The CDR3 DNA reads as TGTGCCAGCAAGAAGACAGGGAATAGCAATGAGCAGTTCTTC.

This chain uses TRBV29-1 with TRBJ2-4; 11 bases are shared with TRBD1. Germline trimming cut 7 bases from V and 5 bases from J; bases unmatched to any gene: 1. The germline CDR1 and CDR2 sequences are SQVTM and ANQGSEA. The CDR3 is made up of 12 amino acids. The CDR3 is CSGGQGENIQYF. In nucleotides, the CDR3 is TGCAGCGGGGGACAGGGGGAAAACATTCAGTACTTC.

The rearrangement links TRBV6-5 to TRBJ2-7, with D perhaps TRBD2 (6 bases). Trimming stripped 4 bases from V and 1 base from J, with 14 bases between. CDR1 and CDR2 (germline): MNHEY, SVGAGI. The CDR3 loop spans 15 amino acids. In nucleotides, the CDR3 is TGTGCCAGCAGTTCGTTCTCTCTAGCGTCCTACGAGCAGTACTTC. This codes for CASSSFSLASYEQYF.

V gene TRBV24-1 combines with J gene TRBJ2-3, with D possibly matching TRBD1 (7 bases). The CDR3 spans 20 residues. Germline lookup yields CDR1 KGHDR and CDR2 SFDVKD. Trimming left V 4 bases short and J 0 bases short, with 25 bases between. CDR3 protein: CATSEFEDLGGGWSTDTQYF. Written as DNA, the CDR3 is TGTGCCACCAGTGAGTTTGAGGACCTTGGAGGGGGCTGGAGCACAGATACGCAGTATTTT.